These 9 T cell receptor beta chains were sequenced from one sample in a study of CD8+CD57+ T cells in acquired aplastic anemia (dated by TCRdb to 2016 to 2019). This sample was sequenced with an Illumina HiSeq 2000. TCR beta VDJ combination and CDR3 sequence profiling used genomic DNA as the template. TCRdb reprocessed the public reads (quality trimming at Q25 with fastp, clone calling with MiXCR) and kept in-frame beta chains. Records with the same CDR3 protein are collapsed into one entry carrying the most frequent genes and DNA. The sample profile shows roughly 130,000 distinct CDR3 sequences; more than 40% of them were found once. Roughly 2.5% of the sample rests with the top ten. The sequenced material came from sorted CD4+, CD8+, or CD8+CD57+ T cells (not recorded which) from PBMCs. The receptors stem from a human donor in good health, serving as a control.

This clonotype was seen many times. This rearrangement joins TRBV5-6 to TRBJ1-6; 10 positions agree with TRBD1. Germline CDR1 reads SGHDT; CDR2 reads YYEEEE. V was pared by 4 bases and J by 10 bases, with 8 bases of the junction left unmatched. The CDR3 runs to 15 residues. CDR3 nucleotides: TGTGCCAGCAGCGGGACAGGGGTGATAGGATCACCCCTCCACTTT. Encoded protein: CASSGTGVIGSPLHF.

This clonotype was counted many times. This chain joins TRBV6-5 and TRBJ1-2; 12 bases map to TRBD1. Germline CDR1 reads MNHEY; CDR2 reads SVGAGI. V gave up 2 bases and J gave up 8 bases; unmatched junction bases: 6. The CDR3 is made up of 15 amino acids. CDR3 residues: CASSYGFGTGGGYTF. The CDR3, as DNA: TGTGCCAGCAGTTACGGTTTTGGGACAGGGGGCGGCTACACCTTC.

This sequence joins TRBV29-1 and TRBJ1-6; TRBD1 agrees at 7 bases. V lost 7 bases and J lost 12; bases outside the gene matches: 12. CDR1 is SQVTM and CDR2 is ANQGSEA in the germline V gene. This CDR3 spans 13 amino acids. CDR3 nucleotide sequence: TGCAGCGCACTGACAGGGCGTGAGGGACCCCTCCACTTT. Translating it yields CSALTGREGPLHF.

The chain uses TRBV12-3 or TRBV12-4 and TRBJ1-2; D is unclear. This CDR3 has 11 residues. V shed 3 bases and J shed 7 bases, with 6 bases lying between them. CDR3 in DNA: TGTGCCAGCAGTTTTATGGCTGGCTACACCTTC. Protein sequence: CASSFMAGYTF.

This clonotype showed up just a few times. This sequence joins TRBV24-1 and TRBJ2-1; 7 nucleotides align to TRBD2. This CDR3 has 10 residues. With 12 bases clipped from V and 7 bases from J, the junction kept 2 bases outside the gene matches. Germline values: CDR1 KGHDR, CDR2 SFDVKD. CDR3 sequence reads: CAAGGNEQFF. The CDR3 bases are TGTGCCGCCGGGGGGAATGAGCAGTTCTTC.

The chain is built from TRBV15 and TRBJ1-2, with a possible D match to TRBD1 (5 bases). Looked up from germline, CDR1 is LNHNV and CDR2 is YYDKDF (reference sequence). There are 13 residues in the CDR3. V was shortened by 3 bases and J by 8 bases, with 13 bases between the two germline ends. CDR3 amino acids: CATSRAKGSGYTF. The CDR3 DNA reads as TGTGCCACCAGCAGGGCGAAGGGGAGCGGCTACACCTTC.

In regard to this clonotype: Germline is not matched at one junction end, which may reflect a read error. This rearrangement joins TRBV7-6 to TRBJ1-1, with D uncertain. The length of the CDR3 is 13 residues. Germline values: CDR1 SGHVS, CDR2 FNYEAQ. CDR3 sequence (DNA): TGTGCCAGCAGCTTAGATAGGAACACTGGAGCTTTCTTT. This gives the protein CASSLDRNTGAFF.

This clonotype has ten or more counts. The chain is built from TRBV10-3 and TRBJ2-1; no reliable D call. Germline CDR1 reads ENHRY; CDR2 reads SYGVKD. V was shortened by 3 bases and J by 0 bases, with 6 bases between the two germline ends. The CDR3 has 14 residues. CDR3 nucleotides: TGTGCCATCAGTGACCCGGGCTCCTACAATGAGCAGTTCTTC. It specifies CAISDPGSYNEQFF.

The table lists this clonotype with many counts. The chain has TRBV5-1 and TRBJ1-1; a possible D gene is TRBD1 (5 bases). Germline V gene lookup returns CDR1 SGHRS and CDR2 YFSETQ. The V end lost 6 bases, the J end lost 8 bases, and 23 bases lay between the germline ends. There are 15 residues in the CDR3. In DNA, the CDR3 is TGCGCCAGCACCCCGACCGGGGGGATGTTGGGGGAAGCTTTCTTT. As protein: CASTPTGGMLGEAFF.